These 17 T cell receptor beta chains were all obtained from the same sample, sequenced in a study of response to subunit inactivated influenza vaccine. Using its own MiXCR run on the RT-PCR reads, TCRdb lists one record per CDR3 protein. The sample lists some 600,000 distinct CDR3 sequences, about 14% occurring once. The sample in question was PBMCs from blood, obtained around 15 days before vaccination. These receptors all come from a man aged 45-65 years who received an inactivated influenza vaccine.

This clonotype was observed a handful of times. This chain uses TRBV7-2 with TRBJ1-1; D possibly corresponds to TRBD1 (6 bases). The germline gives CDR1 SGHTA, CDR2 FQGNSA. Trimming left V 2 bases short and J 4 bases short, with 11 bases between. The CDR3 spans 14 residues. For the CDR3, the DNA is TGTGCCAGCAGCTTATCACAGGGAGTCACTGAAGCTTTCTTT. Protein sequence: CASSLSQGVTEAFF.

This clonotype appeared many times. The chain has TRBV10-3 and TRBJ2-7, with 8 nucleotides matching TRBD2. Unmatched junction bases numbered 6, after V lost 6 bases and J lost 2 bases. CDR3 length equals 14 residues. The V gene's germline CDR1 is ENHRY and CDR2 SYGVKD. The CDR3: CAISSSGSTYEQYF. The CDR3 DNA sequence: TGTGCCATCAGCTCAAGCGGGAGTACCTACGAGCAGTACTTC.

The chain couples TRBV12-3 or TRBV12-4 to TRBJ2-7; the D gene is possibly TRBD2 (6 bases). The V end was cut by 6 bases, the J end by 5 bases, with 8 bases between. The CDR3 spans 11 residues. CDR3 sequence reads: CASRSGDEQYF. CDR3 coding DNA: TGTGCCAGCAGATCGGGGGACGAGCAGTACTTC.

Ten or more counts support this clonotype. This sequence joins TRBV3-1 and TRBJ2-5, with unresolved D. The CDR3 sequence is 14 residues long. Looked up from germline, CDR1 is LGHDT and CDR2 is YNNKEL (reference sequence). V gave up 2 bases and J gave up 4 bases, with 11 bases separating them. CDR3 sequence (DNA): TGTGCCAGCAGCCAATTTAATCCTGTAGAGACCCAGTACTTC. Protein sequence: CASSQFNPVETQYF.

To note about this clonotype: One end of the junction does not line up with germline, which may come from a read error. This sequence joins TRBV7-8 and TRBJ2-1; 11 bases fit TRBD1. Germline V gene lookup returns CDR1 SGHVS and CDR2 FQNEAQ. The CDR3 covers 15 residues. For the CDR3, the DNA is TGTGCCAGCAGCTTAAGGACAGGGGGCTACTATGAGCAGTTCTTC. Translated: CASSLRTGGYYEQFF.

V usage is TRBV9 and J usage is TRBJ2-2; 7 nucleotides align to TRBD1. This CDR3 has 15 amino acids. V was clipped by 3 bases and J by 4 bases; unmatched bases: 6. Looked up from germline, CDR1 is SGDLS and CDR2 is YYNGEE. The CDR3 protein is CASSAPTGPTGELFF. The CDR3 DNA follows: TGTGCCAGCAGCGCCCCGACAGGGCCCACCGGGGAGCTGTTTTTT. Full variable domain (missing parts from reference TRBV9 and TRBJ2-2): DSGVTQTPKHLITATGQRVTLRCSPRSGDLSVYWYQQSLDQGLQFLIQYYNGEERAKGNILERFSAQQFPDLHSELNLSSLELGDSALYFCASSAPTGPTGELFFGEGSRLTVL.

The CDR3: CASSPPLGEQYF. The CDR3 coding sequence is TGTGCCAGCAGCCCCCCTCTAGGCGAGCAGTACTTC. The chain recombines TRBV12-3 or TRBV12-4 with TRBJ2-7; D is unclear. This CDR3 has 12 amino acids. V lost 6 bases, J lost 6 bases, and 12 bases lay in between.

The rearrangement uses TRBV6-1 and TRBJ2-7, with 8 positions matching TRBD1. V dropped 4 bases and J dropped 2; count of bases not matched to a gene: 4. This CDR3 spans 14 amino acids. Germline CDR1 and CDR2: MNHNS and SASEGT. The CDR3 loop is CASSVQGATYEQYF. CDR3 coding DNA: TGTGCCAGCAGTGTTCAGGGGGCAACCTACGAGCAGTACTTC.

This chain uses TRBV10-3 with TRBJ1-2; D remains unclear. CDR3 size: 12 residues. Germline V gene sequence: CDR1 ENHRY, CDR2 SYGVKD. With 6 bases removed from V and 5 bases from J, the gap between germline ends came to 10 bases. This CDR3 reads CAIRGGIYGYTF. The CDR3 bases are TGTGCCATCAGGGGAGGGATATATGGCTACACCTTC.

This clonotype showed up just a few times. The V call is TRBV5-1, the J call TRBJ2-1; 7 nucleotides agree with TRBD2. Germline V lookup: CDR1 SGHRS, CDR2 YFSETQ. The CDR3 consists of 15 residues. V trimming: 4 bases; J trimming: 5 bases; junction bases outside the gene matches: 9. CDR3 nucleotide sequence: TGCGCCAGCAGCGGGGGGAGGGAATCCCACAATGAGCAGTTCTTC. Translation gives CASSGGRESHNEQFF.

The J gene is TRBJ1-1, the V gene TRBV30; 9 bases are shared with TRBD1. V was pared by 7 bases and J by 2 bases, with 8 bases of the junction left unmatched. The CDR3 is 14 amino acids. Germline-derived CDR1 and CDR2 are GTSNPN and SVGIG (reference sequence). The CDR3: CALHRDRANTEAFF. CDR3 nucleotides: TGTGCCTTGCACCGGGACAGGGCTAACACTGAAGCTTTCTTT.

This chain connects TRBV9 to TRBJ2-4, with 10 positions matching TRBD2. Losses at the gene ends were 3 bases for V and 5 bases for J; bases not matched to a gene: 2. The CDR3 contains 14 residues. Germline V CDR1 and CDR2: SGDLS, YYNGEE. Written as DNA, the CDR3 is TGTGCCAGCAGCGCCAGCGGGAGGGAAAACATTCAGTACTTC. It codes for CASSASGRENIQYF.

This clonotype showed up many times. This chain joins TRBV4-3 and TRBJ1-1, with 9 bases matching TRBD1. Per germline, CDR1 LGHNA and CDR2 YSLEER. The CDR3 is 18 amino acids. V gave up 0 bases and J gave up 0 bases; unmatched junction bases: 8. The CDR3 sequence is CASSQEWNRGRMNTEAFF. CDR3 DNA sequence: TGCGCCAGCAGCCAAGAGTGGAACAGGGGGCGGATGAACACTGAAGCTTTCTTT.

This clonotype showed up just a few times. V usage is TRBV29-1 and J usage is TRBJ1-2; 7 nucleotides agree with TRBD1. In germline, CDR1 is SQVTM, CDR2 ANQGSEA. V trimming: 4 bases; J trimming: 7 bases; junction bases outside the gene matches: 6. This CDR3 is built from 12 residues. CDR3 sequence reads: CSVVGGDGGYTF. CDR3 coding DNA: TGCAGCGTTGTAGGGGGCGACGGTGGCTACACCTTC. Filled out from reference TRBV29-1 and TRBJ1-2, the complete variable domain reads SAVISQKPSRDICQRGTSLTIQCQVDSQVTMMFWYRQQPGQSLTLIATANQGSEATYESGFVIDKFPISRPNLTFSTLTVSNMSPEDSSIYLCSVVGGDGGYTFGSGTRLTVV.

This clonotype was found a few times. The rearrangement joins TRBV9 to TRBJ2-5; 8 bases are shared with TRBD2. Germline trimming cut 5 bases from V and 0 bases from J; bases unmatched to any gene: 6. The germline V gene has CDR1 SGDLS and CDR2 YYNGEE. The CDR3 has 15 amino acids. CDR3 protein: CASSARGGNQETQYF. The DNA for the CDR3 is TGTGCCAGCAGTGCCCGGGGGGGGAACCAAGAGACCCAGTACTTC.

This clonotype was recorded a few times. The chain employs TRBV2 and TRBJ2-4; D possibly matches TRBD1 or TRBD2 (5 bases each). Germline CDR1 is SNHLY and CDR2 is FYNNEI. The V end lost 3 bases, the J end lost 11 bases, and 11 bases lay between the germline ends. The CDR3 is 12 amino acids. The CDR3 region has the DNA TGTGCCAGCAGTGAGCAGGGAGCGGTTCAGTACTTC. It is translated as CASSEQGAVQYF. Full variable domain (missing parts from reference TRBV2 and TRBJ2-4): EPEVTQTPSHQVTQMGQEVILRCVPISNHLYFYWYRQILGQKVEFLVSFYNNEISEKSEIFDDQFSVERPDGSNFTLKIRSTKLEDSAMYFCASSEQGAVQYFGAGTRLSVL.

The genes are TRBV6-1 and TRBJ2-7; tentatively, D is TRBD2 (6 bases). Deletions cut 7 bases from V and 1 base from J, with 17 bases between. CDR1 and CDR2 from the germline V gene are MNHNS and SASEGT. The CDR3 spans 15 residues. The CDR3 protein is CASTLSTSRSYEQYF. CDR3 DNA sequence: TGTGCCAGCACCCTTTCTACTAGCAGATCCTACGAGCAGTACTTC.